This TCR beta chain was identified during a study of T cells after yellow fever vaccination. Regarding the study as a whole: The booster response re-showed most primary clones: approximately 95% CD4, approximately 85% CD8.

TCRdb analysed the 5' RACE reads with MiXCR anew, one entry per CDR3 protein. The profile shows around 500,000 distinct CDR3 sequences, roughly 22% of them singletons. The CDR3 is made up of 14 amino acids. Germline CDR1 SGHNT, CDR2 YENEEA. The V and J ends lost 3 bases and 9 bases respectively, with 15 bases between them. As regards this clonotype: Its antigen is still unknown.

The TCR originated in a man younger than 35 who received the YFV17D yellow fever vaccine. The specimen comprised PBMCs, sampled less than 25 days after the first yellow fever vaccination. The rearrangement joins TRBV11-3 to TRBJ2-1, with D tentatively TRBD1 or TRBD2 (6 bases each). The CDR3 reads CASSFRTGAAEQFF. As DNA, the CDR3 is TGTGCCAGCAGCTTCCGGACGGGGGCGGCTGAGCAGTTCTTC.